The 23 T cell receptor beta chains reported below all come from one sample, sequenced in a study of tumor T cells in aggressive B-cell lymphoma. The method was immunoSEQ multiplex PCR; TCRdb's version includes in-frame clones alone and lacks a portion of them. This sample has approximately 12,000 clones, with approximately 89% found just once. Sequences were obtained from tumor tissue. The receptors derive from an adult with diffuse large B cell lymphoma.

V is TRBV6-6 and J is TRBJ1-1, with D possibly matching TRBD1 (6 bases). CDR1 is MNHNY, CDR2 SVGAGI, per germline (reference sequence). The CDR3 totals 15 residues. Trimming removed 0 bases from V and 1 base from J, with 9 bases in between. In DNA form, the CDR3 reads TGTGCCAGCAGTTACTCCCGGGGACAGAACACTGAAGCTTTCTTT. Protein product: CASSYSRGQNTEAFF.

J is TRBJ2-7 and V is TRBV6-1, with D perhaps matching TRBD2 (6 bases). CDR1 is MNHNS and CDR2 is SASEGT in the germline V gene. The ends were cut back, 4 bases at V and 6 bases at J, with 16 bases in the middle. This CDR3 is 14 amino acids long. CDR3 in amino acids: CASSGRGPFFEQYF. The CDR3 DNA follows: TGTGCCAGCAGTGGGAGGGGTCCTTTTTTCGAGCAGTACTTC.

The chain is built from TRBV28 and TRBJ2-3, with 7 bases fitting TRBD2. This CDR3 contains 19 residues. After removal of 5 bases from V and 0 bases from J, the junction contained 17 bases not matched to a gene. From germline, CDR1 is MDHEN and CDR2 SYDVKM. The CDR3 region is CASSPGGLGEGSSTDTQYF. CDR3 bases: TGTGCCAGCAGTCCGGGTGGACTAGGGGAGGGGTCTAGCACAGATACGCAGTATTTT.

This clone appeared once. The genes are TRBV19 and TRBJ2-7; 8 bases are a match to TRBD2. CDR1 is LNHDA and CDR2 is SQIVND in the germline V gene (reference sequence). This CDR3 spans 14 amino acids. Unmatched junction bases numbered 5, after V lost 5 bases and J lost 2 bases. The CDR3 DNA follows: TGTGCCAGTAGTCCCCGGGGGGGAACCTACGAGCAGTACTTC. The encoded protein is CASSPRGGTYEQYF.

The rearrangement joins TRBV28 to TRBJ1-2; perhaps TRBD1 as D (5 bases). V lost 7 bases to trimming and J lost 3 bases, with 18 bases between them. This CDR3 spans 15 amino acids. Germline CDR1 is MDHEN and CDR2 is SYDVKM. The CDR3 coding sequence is TGTGCCAGCAATAATATCAGGGATCTAGACTATGGCTACACCTTC. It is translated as CASNNIRDLDYGYTF.

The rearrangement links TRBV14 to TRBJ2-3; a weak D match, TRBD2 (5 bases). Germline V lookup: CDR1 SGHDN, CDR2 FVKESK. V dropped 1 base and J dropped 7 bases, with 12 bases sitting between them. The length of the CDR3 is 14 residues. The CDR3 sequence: CASSQVDSVHTQYF. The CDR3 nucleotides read TGTGCCAGCAGCCAAGTGGACTCCGTGCATACGCAGTATTTT.

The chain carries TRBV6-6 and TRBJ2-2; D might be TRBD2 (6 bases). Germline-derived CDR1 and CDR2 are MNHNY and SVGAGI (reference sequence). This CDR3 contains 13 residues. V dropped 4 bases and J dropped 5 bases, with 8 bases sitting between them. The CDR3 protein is CASSSSGTGELFF. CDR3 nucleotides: TGTGCCAGCAGTTCCAGCGGGACCGGGGAGCTGTTTTTT.

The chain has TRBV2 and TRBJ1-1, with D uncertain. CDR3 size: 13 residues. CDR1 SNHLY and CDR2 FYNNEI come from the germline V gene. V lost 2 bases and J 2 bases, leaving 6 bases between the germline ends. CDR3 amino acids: CASSEQTNTEAFF. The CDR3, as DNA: TGTGCCAGCAGTGAACAGACAAACACTGAAGCTTTCTTT.

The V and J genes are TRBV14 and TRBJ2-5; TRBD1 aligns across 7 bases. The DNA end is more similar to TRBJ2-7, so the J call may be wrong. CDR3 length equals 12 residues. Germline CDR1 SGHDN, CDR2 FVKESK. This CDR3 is CASSSDRYEQYF. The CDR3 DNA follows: TGTGCCAGCAGCTCGGACAGGTACGAGCAGTACTTC.

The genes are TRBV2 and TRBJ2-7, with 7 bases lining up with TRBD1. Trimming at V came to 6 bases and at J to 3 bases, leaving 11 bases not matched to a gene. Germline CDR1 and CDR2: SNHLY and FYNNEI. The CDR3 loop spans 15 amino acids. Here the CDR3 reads CASRQTRQGYYEQYF. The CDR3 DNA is TGTGCCAGCAGGCAAACCCGACAGGGTTACTACGAGCAGTACTTC.

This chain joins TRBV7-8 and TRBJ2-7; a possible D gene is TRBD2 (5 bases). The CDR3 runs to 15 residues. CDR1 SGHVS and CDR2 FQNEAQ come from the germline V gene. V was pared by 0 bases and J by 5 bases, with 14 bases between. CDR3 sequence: CASSLAGLGVDEQYF. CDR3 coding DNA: TGTGCCAGCAGCTTAGCGGGCCTCGGGGTTGACGAGCAGTACTTC.

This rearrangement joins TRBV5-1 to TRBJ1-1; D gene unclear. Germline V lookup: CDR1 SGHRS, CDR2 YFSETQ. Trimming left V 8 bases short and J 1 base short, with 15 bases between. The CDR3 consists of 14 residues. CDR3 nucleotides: TGCGCCAGTCGACCCGCGGTGGGGAACACTGAAGCTTTCTTT. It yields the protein CASRPAVGNTEAFF.

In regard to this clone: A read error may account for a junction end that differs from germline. In nucleotides, the CDR3 is TGTGCCAGCAGCTTATCGGGACAGAAAAACGTTCAGTACTTC. Its translation: CASSLSGQKNVQYF. V gene TRBV11-2 combines with J gene TRBJ2-4; TRBD1 aligns across 7 bases. Germline CDR1 is SGHAT and CDR2 is FQNNGV. The CDR3 length is 14 residues.

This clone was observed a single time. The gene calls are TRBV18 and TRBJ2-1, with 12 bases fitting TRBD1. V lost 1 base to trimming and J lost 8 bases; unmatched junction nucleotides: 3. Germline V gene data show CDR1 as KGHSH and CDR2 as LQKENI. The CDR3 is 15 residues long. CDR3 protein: CASSPLGTGGHEQFF. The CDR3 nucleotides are TGTGCCAGCTCACCACTTGGGACAGGGGGCCATGAGCAGTTCTTC.

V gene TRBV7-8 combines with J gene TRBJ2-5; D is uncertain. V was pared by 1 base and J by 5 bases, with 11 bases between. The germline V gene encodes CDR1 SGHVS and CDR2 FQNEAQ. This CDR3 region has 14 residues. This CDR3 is CASSLVESWETQYF. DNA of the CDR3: TGTGCCAGCAGCTTAGTAGAGTCATGGGAGACCCAGTACTTC.

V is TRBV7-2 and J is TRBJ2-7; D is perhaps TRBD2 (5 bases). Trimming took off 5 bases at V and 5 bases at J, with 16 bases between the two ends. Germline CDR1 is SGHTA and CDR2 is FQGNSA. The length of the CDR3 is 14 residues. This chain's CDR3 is CASSPRGGPNEQYF. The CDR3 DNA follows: TGTGCCAGCAGCCCGCGCGGAGGACCTAACGAGCAGTACTTC.

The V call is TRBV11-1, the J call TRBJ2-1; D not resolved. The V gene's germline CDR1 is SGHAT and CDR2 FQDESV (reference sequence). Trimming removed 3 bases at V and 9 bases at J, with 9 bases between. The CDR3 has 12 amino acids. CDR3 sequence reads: CASSFRRTEQFF. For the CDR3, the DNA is TGTGCCAGCAGCTTTAGGAGAACTGAGCAGTTCTTC.

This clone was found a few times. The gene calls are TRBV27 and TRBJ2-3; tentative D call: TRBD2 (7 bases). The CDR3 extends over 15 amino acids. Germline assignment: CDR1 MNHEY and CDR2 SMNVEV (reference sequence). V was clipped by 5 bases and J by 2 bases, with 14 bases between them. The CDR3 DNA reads TGTGCCAGCAGTCGGGGGCGGGAGTACACAGATACGCAGTATTTT. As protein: CASSRGREYTDTQYF.

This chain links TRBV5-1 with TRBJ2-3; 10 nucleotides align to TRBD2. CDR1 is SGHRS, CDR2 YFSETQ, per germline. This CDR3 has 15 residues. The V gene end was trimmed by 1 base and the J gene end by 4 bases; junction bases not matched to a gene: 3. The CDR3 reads CASSLTAGGPDTQYF. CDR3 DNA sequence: TGCGCCAGCAGCTTGACAGCGGGAGGGCCAGATACGCAGTATTTT.

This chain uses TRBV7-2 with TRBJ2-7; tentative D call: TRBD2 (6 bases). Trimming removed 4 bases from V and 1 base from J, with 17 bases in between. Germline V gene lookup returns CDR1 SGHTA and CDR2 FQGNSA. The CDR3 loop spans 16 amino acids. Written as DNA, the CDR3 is TGTGCCAGCAGCTCAATGGGACTCCTACTGTCCTACGAGCAGTACTTC. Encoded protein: CASSSMGLLLSYEQYF.

DNA of the CDR3: TGTGCCAGCAGCGCCCTCCAACAGGGCAGGAATGAGCAGTTCTTC. Protein sequence: CASSALQQGRNEQFF. The chain joins TRBV28 to TRBJ2-1, with D possibly being TRBD1 (6 bases). V gave up 6 bases and J gave up 7 bases, with 19 bases separating them. The CDR3 consists of 15 residues. Germline V CDR1 and CDR2: MDHEN, SYDVKM. The whole variable domain, remainder taken from reference TRBV28 and TRBJ2-1, is DVKVTQSSRYLVKRTGEKVFLECVQDMDHENMFWYRQDPGLGLRLIYFSYDVKMKEKGDIPEGYSVSREKKERFSLILESASTNQTSMYLCASSALQQGRNEQFFGPGTRLTVL.

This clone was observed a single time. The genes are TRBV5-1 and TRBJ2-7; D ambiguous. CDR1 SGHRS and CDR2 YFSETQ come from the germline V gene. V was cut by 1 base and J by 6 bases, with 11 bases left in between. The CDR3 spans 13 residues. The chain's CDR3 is CASSLRQSGEQYF. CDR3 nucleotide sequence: TGCGCCAGCAGCTTGAGACAATCCGGCGAGCAGTACTTC.

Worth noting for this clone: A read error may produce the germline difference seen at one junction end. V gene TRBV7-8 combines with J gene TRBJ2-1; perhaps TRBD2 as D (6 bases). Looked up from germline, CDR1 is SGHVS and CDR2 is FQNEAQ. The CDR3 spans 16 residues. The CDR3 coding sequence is TGTGCCAACAGCTTAGCAGCGGGCCCGACTACAGATGAGCAGTTCTTC. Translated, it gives CANSLAAGPTTDEQFF.